What follows are 18 T cell receptor beta chains derived from one specimen sequenced in a study of neoadjuvant anti-PD-1 for oral cavity cancer. TCRdb's table, derived via immunoSEQ multiplex PCR, lists solely in-frame clones and lacks some. The table includes about 16,000 clones, roughly 70% detected once. The input for sequencing was PBMCs, taken before nivolumab (anti-PD-1) treatment. The receptor source for this set is a person aged 35-80 years with oral cavity squamous cell carcinoma.

The chain joins TRBV5-4 to TRBJ2-2, with TRBD1 identical over 9 bases. Germline V gene data show CDR1 as SGHNT and CDR2 as YYREEE (reference sequence). V shed 0 bases and J 5 bases; nucleotides not matched to a gene: 5. This CDR3 is built from 16 residues. As DNA, the CDR3 is TGTGCCAGCAGCTTGGCGGGACAGGGCCGTACCGGGGAGCTGTTTTTT. Translation gives CASSLAGQGRTGELFF.

In its sample, this clone was seen once. The chain employs TRBV11-2 and TRBJ1-1, with a possible D match to TRBD1 (5 bases). V lost 6 bases and J lost 5, with 19 bases in between. The CDR3 extends over 15 amino acids. Germline V CDR1 and CDR2: SGHAT, FQNNGV. CDR3 nucleotide sequence: TGTGCCAGCAGTTCCTACGGGACGGTTGGGACTGAAGCTTTCTTT. It is translated as CASSSYGTVGTEAFF.

The V gene is TRBV6-6, the J gene TRBJ2-2; 7 bases agree with TRBD1. This CDR3 region has 13 residues. Germline V gives CDR1 MNHNY, CDR2 SVGAGI (reference sequence). The trim removed 5 bases at V and 5 bases at J, leaving 2 bases unmatched. This chain's CDR3 is CASSPQGTGELFF. The CDR3 DNA is TGTGCCAGCAGTCCACAGGGGACCGGGGAGCTGTTTTTT.

This clone has just a few counts. This chain links TRBV30 with TRBJ2-7, with a weak D call TRBD2 (5 bases). V was trimmed by 3 bases and J by 2 bases, leaving 14 bases between them. The CDR3 loop spans 14 amino acids. Germline values: CDR1 GTSNPN, CDR2 SVGIG (reference sequence). In DNA, the CDR3 is TGTGCCTGGAGAAATAGCGCCAACACCTACGAGCAGTACTTC. It translates to CAWRNSANTYEQYF.

The chain links TRBV28 to TRBJ2-6, with unresolved D. V dropped 4 bases and J dropped 3 bases, with 16 bases sitting between them. The germline V gene encodes CDR1 MDHEN and CDR2 SYDVKM. CDR3 size: 17 residues. The CDR3 region has the DNA TGTGCCAGCAGTTCCCAAATGGGAAGGCATGGGGCCAACGTCCTGACTTTC. The encoded protein is CASSSQMGRHGANVLTF.

This clone was counted a few times. The rearrangement links TRBV19 to TRBJ1-2, with D hard to call. CDR1 LNHDA and CDR2 SQIVND come from the germline V gene (reference sequence). This CDR3 is built from 17 residues. V shed 8 bases and J shed 5 bases, with 27 bases lying between them. CDR3 sequence reads: CASRLMTLAGREYGYTF. The DNA of the CDR3 is TGTGCCAGTCGTTTGATGACACTGGCGGGGAGGGAGTATGGCTACACCTTC.

The V and J genes are TRBV30 and TRBJ1-5; 7 nucleotides align to TRBD1. CDR1 is GTSNPN, CDR2 SVGIG, per germline (reference sequence). The CDR3 sequence is 13 residues long. J lost 6 bases, V lost 4 bases, and 6 bases had no gene match. CDR3 coding DNA: TGTGCCTGGAACAGGGGAGGGTCTCAGCCCCAGCATTTT. Its translation is CAWNRGGSQPQHF.

The J gene is TRBJ1-3, the V gene TRBV11-2; TRBD1 is a possible D gene (5 bases). The germline V gene has CDR1 SGHAT and CDR2 FQNNGV. V was clipped by 0 bases and J by 4 bases, with 10 bases between them. This CDR3 is 15 amino acids long. The CDR3 loop reads CASSLDRVPGNTIYF. The CDR3 DNA sequence: TGTGCCAGCAGCTTAGACAGGGTTCCCGGAAACACCATATATTTT.

The chain links TRBV6-7 to TRBJ2-5; a possible D gene is TRBD1 (5 bases). TRBV6-7 is given ORF status, its function remaining uncertain. This CDR3 region has 17 residues. V gave up 2 bases and J gave up 1 base, with 17 bases separating them. The CDR3 reads CASSYPRVPGFQETQYF. DNA of the CDR3: TGTGCCAGCAGTTACCCACGAGTTCCAGGGTTCCAAGAGACCCAGTACTTC.

The gene calls are TRBV12-5 and TRBJ2-7; 9 bases align to TRBD2. In germline, CDR1 is LGHNT, CDR2 FRNRAP. The CDR3 has 15 amino acids. V was pared by 6 bases and J by 5 bases, with 11 bases of the junction left unmatched. CDR3 bases: TGTGCTAGTGGAGTCGGGGGGACTAGCTGGAACGAGCAGTACTTC. This codes for CASGVGGTSWNEQYF. The full variable domain, its missing parts supplied by reference TRBV12-5 and TRBJ2-7, is DARVTQTPRHKVTEMGQEVTMRCQPILGHNTVFWYRQTMMQGLELLAYFRNRAPLDDSGMPKDRFSAEMPDATLATLKIQPSEPRDSAVYFCASGVGGTSWNEQYFGPGTRLTVT.

V usage is TRBV5-6 and J usage is TRBJ2-3; possible D gene TRBD2, 6 bases. Germline assignment: CDR1 SGHDT and CDR2 YYEEEE. The CDR3 runs to 13 residues. Trimming cost V 3 bases and J 7 bases, with 12 bases left between them. CDR3: CASSSGGRNTQYF. The DNA of the CDR3 is TGTGCCAGCAGCTCCGGGGGAAGGAATACGCAGTATTTT.

CDR3 in DNA: TGCGCCAGCAGCCAAGATGTGGGACAGGGGATCGGGGAGCAGTTCTTC. Translated, it gives CASSQDVGQGIGEQFF. The chain carries TRBV4-1 and TRBJ2-1, with 10 bases matching TRBD1. The germline CDR1 and CDR2 sequences are MGHRA and YSYEKL. This CDR3 contains 16 residues. V gave up 0 bases and J gave up 10 bases; unmatched junction bases: 9.

The table lists this clone with a few counts. The chain couples TRBV11-2 to TRBJ1-1, with a weak D call TRBD1 (5 bases). The germline gives CDR1 SGHAT, CDR2 FQNNGV. The V end lost 5 bases, the J end lost 2 bases, and 12 bases lay between the germline ends. The CDR3 is 14 residues long. The CDR3 protein is CASSSYQGNTEAFF. The CDR3 DNA sequence: TGTGCCAGCAGCAGCTATCAGGGAAACACTGAAGCTTTCTTT.

Written as DNA, the CDR3 is TGTGCCAGCAGCGTAGGAGAGGGACAGGCGGCTGGGCCCCAGCATTTT. Amino acids: CASSVGEGQAAGPQHF. The chain has TRBV9 and TRBJ1-5; 8 bases are a match to TRBD1. CDR3 size: 16 residues. Germline trimming cut 0 bases from V and 9 bases from J; bases unmatched to any gene: 11. Per the germline V gene, CDR1 is SGDLS and CDR2 is YYNGEE.

This rearrangement joins TRBV5-1 to TRBJ2-1; 11 bases map to TRBD1. The germline gives CDR1 SGHRS, CDR2 YFSETQ. The CDR3 length is 15 residues. V lost 4 bases, J lost 7 bases, and 7 bases stayed unmatched. The CDR3, as DNA: TGCGCCAGCAGCGAGAAGGGGACAGGGGGAAATGAGCAGTTCTTC. It yields the protein CASSEKGTGGNEQFF.

The genes are TRBV11-2 and TRBJ2-1, with 7 nucleotides matching TRBD2. The V segment lost 0 bases and the J segment 8 bases; nucleotides outside the gene matches: 7. The CDR3 totals 15 residues. The germline CDR1 and CDR2 sequences are SGHAT and FQNNGV. CDR3 in DNA: TGTGCCAGCAGCTTAGAGAGCGGGGTTGTCTATGAGCAGTTCTTC. It encodes CASSLESGVVYEQFF. The full variable domain, with the rest looked up from reference TRBV11-2 and TRBJ2-1, is EAGVAQSPRYKIIEKRQSVAFWCNPISGHATLYWYQQILGQGPKLLIQFQNNGVVDDSQLPKDRFSAERLKGVDSTLKIQPAKLEDSAVYLCASSLESGVVYEQFFGPGTRLTVL.

This chain uses TRBV7-9 with TRBJ1-4, with TRBD1 as a possible D gene (6 bases). Trimming left V 1 base short and J 7 bases short, with 13 bases between. Germline CDR1 and CDR2: SEHNR and FQNEAQ (reference sequence). The CDR3 sequence is 15 residues long. The CDR3 DNA reads as TGTGCCAGCAGCTTAGTAGGGGGATGGGTTGAAAAACTGTTTTTT. This encodes CASSLVGGWVEKLFF.

This rearrangement joins TRBV7-7 to TRBJ2-5, with 8 bases lining up with TRBD2. The CDR3 length is 16 residues. The V segment lost 0 bases and the J segment 4 bases; nucleotides outside the gene matches: 7. Germline assignment: CDR1 SSHAT and CDR2 FNYEAQ (reference sequence). CDR3 protein: CASSLAPGRGGETQYF. CDR3 nucleotides: TGTGCCAGCAGCTTAGCTCCGGGACGGGGGGGAGAGACCCAGTACTTC.